The T cell receptor beta chain described here comes from a study of shared clonotypes between healthy human individuals (dated by TCRdb to about 2020). The study in broad terms: Two women and a few men aged 18 to 49 years were included in the cohort. For each donor, CD4 naive and CD4 memory were each run on three plates, CD8 naive on two plates, and CD8 memory on one plate. The study deeply sequenced blood TCR repertoires of five healthy adults to estimate repertoire size and the extent of clonotype sharing between individuals. To increase sequencing depth and limit assay-specific biases, TCR repertoire library preparation and sequencing were carried out by different laboratories using diverse techniques. Leukapheresis yielded between about 0.9 and 8.9 billion PBMCs per donor.

Worth noting for this clone: The antigen it binds to is not known. No much larger clone exists at a distance of one base, and base qualities are not known.

Broader findings and caveats from the paper: Compared with non-shared clonotypes, the clonotypes found in all four sorted-subset donors had higher generation probabilities. Incomplete sequencing was indicated by rarefaction of sorted-subset datasets, despite the large sequencing depth. The small number of donors limited the genetic and exposure-history diversity represented. Sampling was restricted to blood, and TCR repertoires in tissue are likely to differ from TCR repertoires in blood. Larger estimated clonotype richness was generally found for naive subsets than for memory subsets. Based on pairwise subsampling, the degree of clonotype sharing among donors was expected to be affected by sequencing depth. When a few donors were compared, the shared fraction of clonotypes was 5% to 6.5% for naive CD4, more than 3% for naive CD8, 2.3% for memory CD4, and approximately 0.4% for memory CD8.

CDR1 and CDR2 are drawn from the germline V gene: MDHEN, SYDVKM. Counted from cysteine to phenylalanine, this CDR3 has 16 amino acids. The entry retains the CDR3 DNA only, 48 bases that are in frame from base 1. Unmatched junction bases come to 6, with V trimmed by 3 bases and J by 1 base. TCR CDR3 regions were amplified from genomic DNA by multiplex PCR using the deep immunoSEQ assay. Genomic DNA extracted from each cell subset was distributed evenly over all wells of several immunoSEQ 96-well plates, and each plate served as one replicate. For sorted subsets, each replicate PCR was loaded with roughly 190 ng genomic DNA, equivalent to approximately 33,000 T cell genomes. Purified libraries were measured with a Qubit 3.0 fluorometer, size-checked on a Bioanalyzer 2100, and measured again with the KAPA Library Quantification kit. Every immunoSEQ 96-well plate was sequenced on a dedicated single-read 150-cycle Illumina NextSeq 550 flow cell. In the original analysis: Because only junctional sequences without quality scores were contained in the immunoSEQ output, filtering matching that applied to full-length reads could not be performed. Sequences were annotated with PyIR, a Python wrapper for IgBLAST v1.9, and V/J genes and CDR3 were assigned using IMGT germline references. Any read was removed if the V/J assignment was weak (E-value above 1e-6), the CDR3 was missing, or the read contained stop codons, out-of-frame junctions, or ambiguous translated residues. V3J clonotypes were defined as sequences sharing the same inferred V gene, J gene, and CDR3 amino acid sequence. Percentage overlap between repertoires was computed as shared unique clonotypes divided by the size of the smaller repertoire. Richness of each repertoire was evaluated using RTK rarefaction, the Chao1 estimator, and Recon v2.1 estimates of unobserved clonotypes. Generation probabilities were computed with OLGA for all TCRbeta clonotypes obtained by the gDNA method from a few donors. This immuneACCESS table, as held by TCRdb, lists in-frame sequences with V and J called but not all clones. Of the missing ones, under half trace to an unresolved V gene in checked studies; the others have no known cause. For V, J and clone size, that table is used; D and trimming come from the DNA. In all, the sample holds about 2.2 million clones, and around 93% of those were seen once. The top ten clones comprise about 1.5% of the sample.

CD8 naive samples were CD45RO-negative cells positively selected for CCR7, giving a CD45RA+CCR7+ population that excluded TemRA cells. The donors were healthy, HIV-negative adults who had no recently reported acute infections or vaccinations. Only Caucasian adults living in Nashville, Tennessee, USA were represented among the donors. Blood was obtained by leukapheresis, after which PBMCs were separated by Ficoll-Histopaque density gradient centrifugation and cryopreserved in liquid nitrogen vapor phase. Analytical flow cytometry was used to check the purity and quantity of each magnetically sorted T cell population. Genomic DNA was isolated from each sorted fraction and quantified by UV absorbance on a Nanodrop 2000c.

The receptor was derived from a man younger than 35 in good health. Some clones in this sample may be carry-over from other donors' samples. The material sequenced was naive CD8+ T cells from PBMCs. The cell subset or site label, read with the paper, signifies: CD45RA+CCR7+. The sequence links TRBV28 to TRBJ2-7, with TRBD2 identical over 10 junction bases. The CDR3 protein: CASSFLLLAGSYEQYF. The DNA sequence follows: TGTGCCAGCAGTTTTCTACTACTAGCGGGGTCCTACGAGCAGTACTTC.